Given below is one TCR beta chain in context. This entry belongs to a study of OX40 agonist ivuxolimab in advanced cancers. Clones were sequenced by immunoSEQ multiplex PCR, and TCRdb holds only the in-frame ones, with some missing. Of 65,000 to 85,000 clones in the sample, 85% are singletons; the top ten hold about 0.83%. CDR1 SGHRS and CDR2 YFSETQ come from the germline V gene. The CDR3 has 15 residues. The V and J ends lost 4 bases and 4 bases, in that order; junction bases with no gene match: 8. The input for sequencing was CD4+ or CD8+ T cells sorted from blood, taken in a trial of the OX40 agonist ivuxolimab. The TCR sequence derives from an adult with an advanced solid tumor such as melanoma, head and neck, liver or kidney cancer. This chain links TRBV5-1 with TRBJ1-2, with 9 positions matching TRBD1. The CDR3 is CASSVTQGAVYGYTF. CDR3 coding DNA: TGCGCCAGCAGCGTAACACAGGGGGCGGTCTATGGCTACACCTTC. Combining the CDR3 with reference TRBV5-1 and TRBJ1-2 gives the whole variable domain KAGVTQTPRYLIKTRGQQVTLSCSPISGHRSVSWYQQTPGQGLQFLFEYFSETQRNKGNFPGRFSGRQFSNSRSEMNVSTLELGDSALYLCASSVTQGAVYGYTFGSGTRLTVV.